This T cell receptor beta chain emerged from a study of beta chain features in type 1 diabetes. J gave up 1 base and V 4 bases, and 2 bases lay outside the gene matches. This CDR3 has 17 residues. Germline CDR1 and CDR2: LGHNA and YSLEER. The whole isolated RNA underwent reverse transcription, so sequencing captured expressed TCRB transcripts. Generated by immunoSEQ multiplex PCR, the TCRdb table keeps only in-frame clones and is missing some. This repertoire shows roughly 240,000 clones, more than 65% found once; its top ten account for 0.053%. The sample consisted of naive CD4+ T cells from blood. The chain links TRBV4-3 to TRBJ2-2, with 14 nucleotides matching TRBD2. This TCR derives from a man aged 25-45 years in good health. The CDR3 spells CASSLGLAGGNTGELFF. The CDR3 DNA reads TGCGCCAGCAGCCTCGGACTAGCGGGAGGGAACACCGGGGAGCTGTTTTTT.